The 32 T cell receptor beta chains presented below share a single source sample, sequenced in a study of long-term antiretroviral therapy in people with HIV. This was the immunoSEQ v3.0 assay at survey level. Method: immunoSEQ multiplex PCR; TCRdb's copy keeps in-frame clones and lacks some. Here the sample spans roughly 17,000 clones, 70% to 85% being singletons. The source material was unsorted PBMCs, sampled 2.1 years after starting antiretroviral therapy. The receptor set was obtained from a man in his forties with HIV.

The chain joins TRBV27 to TRBJ2-1; 9 nucleotides match TRBD1. This CDR3 comprises 15 residues. V shed 3 bases and J 3 bases; nucleotides not matched to a gene: 3. In germline, CDR1 is MNHEY, CDR2 SMNVEV (reference sequence). The CDR3 spells CASSFTGGVYNEQFF. The CDR3 DNA sequence: TGTGCCAGCAGTTTTACAGGGGGCGTCTACAATGAGCAGTTCTTC.

This clone was detected once. The rearrangement links TRBV6-4 to TRBJ1-6; possibly TRBD1 for D (6 bases). This CDR3 is built from 15 residues. V gave up 5 bases and J gave up 3 bases, with 11 bases separating them. Germline lookup yields CDR1 MRHNA and CDR2 SNTAGT. CDR3 in amino acids: CASSLEGDYNSPLHF. CDR3 bases: TGTGCCAGCAGTCTCGAGGGGGACTATAATTCACCCCTCCACTTT.

The chain recombines TRBV5-1 with TRBJ2-7, with D possibly TRBD2 on 5 matching bases. The germline gives CDR1 SGHRS, CDR2 YFSETQ. The CDR3 consists of 13 residues. The V end was cut by 2 bases, the J end by 2 bases, with 8 bases between. The chain's CDR3 is CASSFAGAYEQYF. CDR3 in DNA: TGCGCCAGCAGCTTCGCCGGGGCCTACGAGCAGTACTTC.

J is TRBJ2-7 and V is TRBV2, with TRBD2 as a possible D gene (5 bases). The ends were cut back, 1 base at V and 3 bases at J, with 10 bases in the middle. In germline, CDR1 is SNHLY, CDR2 FYNNEI. The CDR3 runs 14 residues. In nucleotides, the CDR3 is TGTGCCAGCAGTGAAGGGACTCACATCTACGAGCAGTACTTC. Protein: CASSEGTHIYEQYF.

This chain joins TRBV6-1 and TRBJ2-7; D ambiguous. The CDR3 totals 13 residues. The germline CDR1 and CDR2 sequences are MNHNS and SASEGT. Trimming left V 4 bases short and J 4 bases short, with 11 bases between. In nucleotides, the CDR3 is TGTGCCAGCAGTGCGGTGGTGGGGTACGAGCAGTACTTC. This codes for CASSAVVGYEQYF.

The chain employs TRBV6-5 and TRBJ2-7, with 7 bases identical to TRBD1. J gave up 2 bases and V 6 bases, and 10 bases lay outside the gene matches. Germline CDR1 is MNHEY and CDR2 is SVGAGI. CDR3 length: 15 amino acids. CDR3 loop: CASSRNRDRTYEQYF. The CDR3 bases are TGTGCCAGCAGCCGGAACCGGGACAGAACCTACGAGCAGTACTTC.

V gene TRBV5-6 combines with J gene TRBJ2-7, with 9 bases identical to TRBD2. The CDR3 has 15 amino acids. Germline assignment: CDR1 SGHDT and CDR2 YYEEEE. V lost 0 bases, J lost 2 bases, and 3 bases stayed unmatched. In DNA form, the CDR3 reads TGTGCCAGCAGCTTGGCTAGCGGGGTTGCCTACGAGCAGTACTTC. It yields the protein CASSLASGVAYEQYF.

This clone was observed once. The chain combines TRBV2 with TRBJ2-7; D call uncertain. Germline CDR1 SNHLY, CDR2 FYNNEI. The CDR3 sequence is 12 residues long. Trimming stripped 8 bases from V and 2 bases from J, with 10 bases between. CDR3 sequence reads: CASRAGAYEQYF. CDR3 DNA sequence: TGTGCCAGCCGGGCAGGAGCCTACGAGCAGTACTTC.

This clone was observed a handful of times. The chain joins TRBV6-1 to TRBJ1-3, with a weak D call TRBD1 (5 bases). Germline values: CDR1 MNHNS, CDR2 SASEGT. The V and J ends lost 4 bases and 0 bases respectively, with 13 bases between them. The CDR3 loop spans 16 amino acids. As DNA, the CDR3 is TGTGCCAGCAGTGGGCTGGGACTGAACTCTGGAAACACCATATATTTT. It yields the protein CASSGLGLNSGNTIYF.

The chain recombines TRBV6-6 with TRBJ1-1; 7 bases map to TRBD1. CDR1 and CDR2 (germline): MNHNY, SVGAGI (reference sequence). The J segment lost 2 bases and the V segment lost 4 bases, leaving 7 bases of the junction unmatched. This CDR3 is built from 15 residues. This CDR3 reads CASSSRDSSNTEAFF. CDR3 bases: TGTGCCAGCAGTTCCCGGGACAGCTCAAACACTGAAGCTTTCTTT.

The J gene is TRBJ1-1, the V gene TRBV7-9, with no clear D. The V and J ends lost 4 bases and 5 bases respectively, with 8 bases between them. From germline, CDR1 is SEHNR and CDR2 FQNEAQ (reference sequence). This CDR3 is 12 amino acids long. For the CDR3, the DNA is TGTGCCAGCAGCTGGAGGGAGACTGAAGCTTTCTTT. This codes for CASSWRETEAFF.

The chain has TRBV19 and TRBJ1-6, with a possible D match to TRBD1 (6 bases). The CDR3 length is 15 residues. V lost 4 bases and J 9 bases, leaving 16 bases between the germline ends. Germline assignment: CDR1 LNHDA and CDR2 SQIVND (reference sequence). CDR3 sequence reads: CASSTTGGYGSPLHF. The CDR3 nucleotides are TGTGCCAGTAGTACGACAGGCGGGTACGGTTCACCCCTCCACTTT.

The J gene is TRBJ2-1, the V gene TRBV19; D is uncertain. Germline CDR1 LNHDA, CDR2 SQIVND (reference sequence). V lost 3 bases, J lost 1 base, and 10 bases lay in between. CDR3 length: 15 residues. The CDR3 protein is CASSIGSTSYNEQFF. The CDR3, as DNA: TGTGCCAGTAGTATTGGGTCAACATCCTACAATGAGCAGTTCTTC.

This chain links TRBV6-1 with TRBJ1-4, with 7 bases identical to TRBD1. The CDR3 is made up of 14 amino acids. V shed 4 bases and J 4 bases; nucleotides not matched to a gene: 3. Germline lookup yields CDR1 MNHNS and CDR2 SASEGT. The CDR3 loop reads CASSAQGFNEKLFF. The CDR3 nucleotides are TGTGCCAGCAGTGCACAGGGGTTTAATGAAAAACTGTTTTTT.

Worth noting for this clone: One end of the junction varies from germline; a read error may be responsible. J is TRBJ1-2 and V is TRBV10-3; D ambiguous. The CDR3 length is 14 residues. CDR1 ENHRY and CDR2 SYGVKD come from the germline V gene. The chain's CDR3 is CVISENTQNYGYTF. CDR3 sequence (DNA): TGTGTCATCAGTGAAAACACTCAGAACTATGGCTACACCTTC.

The V call is TRBV5-6, the J call TRBJ1-6; D uncertain. The germline V and J ends were trimmed by 4 bases and 16 bases, with 21 bases remaining between them. The germline V gene encodes CDR1 SGHDT and CDR2 YYEEEE. The CDR3 runs to 14 residues. The CDR3 sequence is CASSLWISAFILHF. In nucleotides, the CDR3 is TGTGCCAGCAGCCTCTGGATCTCAGCCTTCATACTCCACTTT.

The chain employs TRBV10-3 and TRBJ1-3; 8 bases are shared with TRBD1. The CDR3 runs to 14 residues. From germline, CDR1 is ENHRY and CDR2 SYGVKD. The junction had 6 bases not matched to a gene; V was cut back by 10 bases and J by 1 base. The CDR3 DNA is TGTGCCACCGACAGGGGCGAATCTGGAAACACCATATATTTT. Translation gives CATDRGESGNTIYF.

This clone was recorded once. This chain joins TRBV9 and TRBJ1-2; D uncertain. CDR1 is SGDLS and CDR2 is YYNGEE in the germline V gene. The CDR3 is 15 amino acids. Trimming took off 0 bases at V and 2 bases at J, with 11 bases between the two ends. The CDR3: CASSVDGVSNYGYTF. The DNA of the CDR3 is TGTGCCAGCAGCGTAGATGGGGTCTCAAACTATGGCTACACCTTC.

The rearrangement joins TRBV30 to TRBJ2-7; 13 bases line up with TRBD2. This CDR3 region has 14 residues. Germline assignment: CDR1 GTSNPN and CDR2 SVGIG (reference sequence). V lost 7 bases to trimming and J lost 4 bases; unmatched junction nucleotides: 7. DNA of the CDR3: TGTGCCTCCAAGACTAGCGGGGGGAGATACGAGCAGTACTTC. Protein: CASKTSGGRYEQYF.

The CDR3 DNA reads TGCAGCGTTGAGGGAACCAACTCCTACGAGCAGTACTTC. Protein: CSVEGTNSYEQYF. J is TRBJ2-7 and V is TRBV29-1; no clear D gene. V lost 3 bases and J lost 0, with 9 bases in between. Germline V CDR1 and CDR2: SQVTM, ANQGSEA. CDR3 length: 13 residues.

The chain couples TRBV19 to TRBJ2-7; 7 bases agree with TRBD1. V lost 1 base, J lost 1 base, and 10 bases stayed unmatched. The CDR3 sequence is 17 residues long. CDR1 LNHDA and CDR2 SQIVND come from the germline V gene (reference sequence). The CDR3 nucleotides are TGTGCCAGTAGTATAGGAGGCGCAGGGGGTATTTCCTACGAGCAGTACTTC. Residues: CASSIGGAGGISYEQYF.

The chain joins TRBV6-5 to TRBJ1-4; D is perhaps TRBD1 (6 bases). The ends were cut back, 0 bases at V and 7 bases at J, with 12 bases in the middle. The germline CDR1 and CDR2 sequences are MNHEY and SVGAGI. CDR3 size: 15 residues. This CDR3 is CASSYSADSREKLFF. CDR3 in DNA: TGTGCCAGCAGTTACTCGGCGGACAGCCGTGAAAAACTGTTTTTT.

The sample holds a few counts of this clone. The chain is built from TRBV7-6 and TRBJ2-7; 7 bases agree with TRBD1. Looked up from germline, CDR1 is SGHVS and CDR2 is FNYEAQ. The junction had 3 bases not matched to a gene; V was cut back by 10 bases and J by 0 bases. This CDR3 comprises 12 residues. The CDR3 DNA reads TGTGCCACCGGGGACAGCTCCTACGAGCAGTACTTC. Translated, it gives CATGDSSYEQYF.

This rearrangement joins TRBV13 to TRBJ1-1; D unresolved. Per the germline V gene, CDR1 is PRHDT and CDR2 is FYEKMQ (reference sequence). The CDR3 length is 13 residues. V shed 4 bases and J shed 0 bases, with 6 bases lying between them. The DNA of the CDR3 is TGTGCCAGCAGCTACGAATTGAACACTGAAGCTTTCTTT. It encodes CASSYELNTEAFF.

This clone appeared a single time. The chain combines TRBV4-1 with TRBJ2-7; the D is unclear. The CDR3 is 15 amino acids. V was pared by 4 bases and J by 0 bases, with 13 bases between. Germline lookup yields CDR1 MGHRA and CDR2 YSYEKL. The CDR3 bases are TGCGCCAGCAGCCGGACGGTCCTGAACTCCTACGAGCAGTACTTC. As protein: CASSRTVLNSYEQYF.

The V and J genes are TRBV7-9 and TRBJ1-4, with D possibly matching TRBD1 (6 bases). Germline CDR1 reads SEHNR; CDR2 reads FQNEAQ (reference sequence). The V end was cut by 6 bases, the J end by 8 bases, with 16 bases between. CDR3 size: 14 residues. CDR3 in amino acids: CASSLGGLEEKLFF. CDR3 nucleotide sequence: TGTGCCAGCAGTCTCGGGGGGCTCGAAGAAAAACTGTTTTTT.

V usage is TRBV28 and J usage is TRBJ2-4; D may be TRBD1 (6 bases). The CDR3 runs to 15 residues. V was clipped by 4 bases and J by 0 bases, with 10 bases between them. In germline, CDR1 is MDHEN, CDR2 SYDVKM. As DNA, the CDR3 is TGTGCCAGCAGTTCCGAACAGGGAGCCAAAAACATTCAGTACTTC. Residues: CASSSEQGAKNIQYF.

The rearrangement links TRBV7-8 to TRBJ1-1; 7 bases match TRBD1. The CDR3 sequence is 13 residues long. The trim removed 5 bases at V and 10 bases at J, leaving 10 bases unmatched. Germline values: CDR1 SGHVS, CDR2 FQNEAQ. In DNA, the CDR3 is TGTGCCAGCAGCCCAGACAGGGAGACTATAGCTTTCTTT. Its translation: CASSPDRETIAFF.

This clone was seen only once. V usage is TRBV5-1 and J usage is TRBJ2-3; TRBD2 agrees at 8 bases. This CDR3 is 18 amino acids long. The V segment lost 1 base and the J segment 0 bases; nucleotides outside the gene matches: 10. Germline V lookup: CDR1 SGHRS, CDR2 YFSETQ. CDR3 loop: CASSLMASGRSSTDTQYF. CDR3 in DNA: TGCGCCAGCAGCTTGATGGCTAGCGGGCGATCTAGCACAGATACGCAGTATTTT.

The chain uses TRBV4-1 and TRBJ2-5; 8 bases are shared with TRBD1. Germline CDR1 is MGHRA and CDR2 is YSYEKL. V trimming: 2 bases; J trimming: 4 bases; junction bases outside the gene matches: 3. There are 14 residues in the CDR3. CDR3 sequence reads: CASSQRTGRETQYF. The DNA of the CDR3 is TGCGCCAGCAGCCAACGGACAGGGCGAGAGACCCAGTACTTC.

This chain joins TRBV19 and TRBJ2-1; a weak D match, TRBD2 (6 bases). The CDR3 contains 15 residues. Germline-derived CDR1 and CDR2 are LNHDA and SQIVND (reference sequence). The V gene lost 7 bases and the J gene lost 0 bases, with 13 bases spanning the gap. The CDR3 reads CASMEAGSSYNEQFF. As DNA, the CDR3 is TGTGCCAGTATGGAAGCCGGGAGCTCCTACAATGAGCAGTTCTTC.

V gene TRBV5-1 combines with J gene TRBJ1-6; D call uncertain. The CDR3 is 17 residues long. The germline gives CDR1 SGHRS, CDR2 YFSETQ. V shed 0 bases and J shed 0 bases, with 10 bases lying between them. The CDR3: CASSLEGGSSYNSPLHF. CDR3 bases: TGCGCCAGCAGCTTGGAGGGCGGCAGCTCCTATAATTCACCCCTCCACTTT.